Below, 15 T cell receptor beta chains from the same sample are listed, as sequenced in a study of blood T cells in healthy people across ages. Sample-barcoded 5' priming and a J-beta primer mix drove a second PCR of roughly 7 to 11 cycles. Via MiXCR, TCRdb re-called the 5' RACE reads, giving one row per CDR3 protein. The sample holds some 1,500,000 distinct CDR3 sequences; less than 45% are singletons and the top ten take about 4%. Source material: blood. The source is a woman in her late teens or twenties in good health.

V is TRBV19 and J is TRBJ2-1; D remains unclear. Trimming removed 1 base at V and 6 bases at J, with 4 bases between. This CDR3 has 12 amino acids. CDR1 and CDR2 (germline): LNHDA, SQIVND (reference sequence). CDR3 nucleotide sequence: TGTGCCAGTAGTATAGGGAGCAATGAGCAGTTCTTC. Translation: CASSIGSNEQFF.

This clonotype showed up just a few times. CDR3 nucleotide sequence: TGTGCCAGCAGCCAGCTTAGCGAGCAGTACTTC. It is translated as CASSQLSEQYF. This rearrangement joins TRBV3-1 to TRBJ2-7; D is uncertain. V lost 3 bases and J lost 6, with 6 bases in between. Germline CDR1 is LGHDT and CDR2 is YNNKEL (reference sequence). The CDR3 is 11 amino acids.

The chain carries TRBV28 and TRBJ2-1; TRBD2 matches 14 bases. This CDR3 contains 19 residues. The V gene's germline CDR1 is MDHEN and CDR2 SYDVKM. The J segment lost 0 bases and the V segment lost 7 bases, leaving 11 bases of the junction unmatched. DNA for the CDR3: TGTGCCAGCAAATCGACTAGCGGGAGGGCCCCGAGCTCCTACAATGAGCAGTTCTTC. Residues: CASKSTSGRAPSSYNEQFF.

V and J are TRBV2 and TRBJ2-1; 7 positions match TRBD1. The CDR3 loop spans 19 amino acids. J was trimmed by 4 bases and V by 4 bases; bases with no gene match: 19. Germline CDR1 and CDR2: SNHLY and FYNNEI. This chain's CDR3 is CASSGGTASSNQAYNEQFF. Written as DNA, the CDR3 is TGTGCCAGCAGTGGGGGGACAGCTTCTTCAAACCAAGCTTACAATGAGCAGTTCTTC.

This clonotype was seen more than once but under ten times. This sequence joins TRBV27 and TRBJ1-2; no reliable D call. CDR3 size: 14 residues. CDR1 is MNHEY and CDR2 is SMNVEV in the germline V gene (reference sequence). With 3 bases removed from V and 4 bases from J, the gap between germline ends came to 12 bases. CDR3 nucleotides: TGTGCCAGCAGTTTCCGAGGACGGGGCTATGGCTACACCTTC. Protein: CASSFRGRGYGYTF.

The chain uses TRBV20-1 and TRBJ1-6; D is possibly TRBD1 (5 bases). Trimming took 6 bases from V and 5 from J, leaving 11 bases between them. This CDR3 has 13 residues. CDR1 is DFQATT and CDR2 is SNEGSKA in the germline V gene (reference sequence). CDR3: CSAQGPNNSPLHF. CDR3 nucleotides: TGCAGTGCCCAGGGACCTAATAATTCACCCCTCCACTTT.

This chain connects TRBV12-3 or TRBV12-4 to TRBJ2-1; weak D call: TRBD2 (5 bases). There are 12 residues in the CDR3. V was cut by 3 bases and J by 12 bases, with 12 bases left in between. For the CDR3, the DNA is TGTGCCAGCAGTTTCTCGGGAAGTGTGCAGTTCTTC. Encoded protein: CASSFSGSVQFF.

This clonotype was picked up many times. This CDR3 reads CASSLTGELYNEQFF. Written as DNA, the CDR3 is TGTGCCAGCAGCTTAACTGGGGAGCTATACAATGAGCAGTTCTTC. The genes are TRBV7-2 and TRBJ2-1, with a weak D call TRBD2 (5 bases). V was trimmed by 2 bases and J by 4 bases, leaving 12 bases between them. Germline V lookup: CDR1 SGHTA, CDR2 FQGNSA. This CDR3 has 15 residues.

This sequence joins TRBV7-9 and TRBJ2-5, with 9 bases identical to TRBD2. This CDR3 region has 15 residues. V shed 4 bases, J shed 5 bases, and the junction held 8 bases outside the gene matches. In germline, CDR1 is SEHNR, CDR2 FQNEAQ (reference sequence). The CDR3 DNA follows: TGTGCCAGCAGCTACACCAAGGGACTAGCTGAGACCCAGTACTTC. Protein: CASSYTKGLAETQYF.

This clonotype has just one count. The chain uses TRBV6-5 and TRBJ2-1; D not certain. The CDR3 runs to 17 residues. V was trimmed by 2 bases and J by 0 bases, leaving 14 bases between them. In germline, CDR1 is MNHEY, CDR2 SVGAGI. This CDR3 reads CASSYLRTPSSYNEQFF. CDR3 DNA sequence: TGTGCCAGCAGTTACCTTCGGACCCCTTCCTCCTACAATGAGCAGTTCTTC.

Only a few counts were recorded for this clonotype. The rearrangement uses TRBV2 and TRBJ2-3, with no clear D. The CDR3 contains 13 residues. V lost 8 bases and J 1 base, leaving 10 bases between the germline ends. Germline V lookup: CDR1 SNHLY, CDR2 FYNNEI. Here the CDR3 DNA reads TGTGCCAGCTGGACCGTCGGCACAGATACGCAGTATTTT. Its translation: CASWTVGTDTQYF.

The rearrangement joins TRBV7-9 to TRBJ2-5, with D hard to call. The DNA matches TRBJ2-7 better at its end, which makes the J call doubtful. Germline V lookup: CDR1 SEHNR, CDR2 FQNEAQ (reference sequence). The CDR3 spans 13 residues. The chain's CDR3 is CASSLNSVYEQYF. The CDR3 DNA sequence: TGTGCCAGCAGCTTAAACAGCGTCTACGAGCAGTACTTC.

This clonotype showed up just a few times. The rearrangement links TRBV27 to TRBJ2-7; D remains ambiguous. V lost 4 bases to trimming and J lost 0 bases, with 10 bases between them. Germline loops: CDR1 MNHEY, CDR2 SMNVEV (reference sequence). This CDR3 has 14 residues. As DNA, the CDR3 is TGTGCCAGCAGTTCCCGCCTATACTCCTACGAGCAGTACTTC. It yields the protein CASSSRLYSYEQYF.

This clonotype was observed a handful of times. V and J are TRBV10-3 and TRBJ2-5; the D gene could be TRBD1 or TRBD2 (5 bases each). This CDR3 is built from 16 residues. The V end was cut by 1 base, the J end by 11 bases, with 23 bases between. Germline CDR1 ENHRY, CDR2 SYGVKD. The CDR3 is CAISEFVTEGYNEQYF. CDR3 DNA sequence: TGTGCCATCAGTGAGTTCGTGACAGAGGGGTACAATGAGCAGTACTTC.

The chain carries TRBV18 and TRBJ1-6, with 7 bases aligning to TRBD1. J was trimmed by 7 bases and V by 4 bases; bases with no gene match: 4. The CDR3 runs to 14 residues. Per germline, CDR1 KGHSH and CDR2 LQKENI. CDR3 DNA: TGTGCCAGCTCACTGGGACAGCAGAATTCACCCCTCCACTTT. This translates into CASSLGQQNSPLHF. The variable domain in full, with the rest retrieved from reference TRBV18 and TRBJ1-6, is NAGVMQNPRHLVRRRGQEARLRCSPMKGHSHVYWYRQLPEEGLKFMVYLQKENIIDESGMPKERFSAEFPKEGPSILRIQQVVRGDSAAYFCASSLGQQNSPLHFGNGTRLTVT.